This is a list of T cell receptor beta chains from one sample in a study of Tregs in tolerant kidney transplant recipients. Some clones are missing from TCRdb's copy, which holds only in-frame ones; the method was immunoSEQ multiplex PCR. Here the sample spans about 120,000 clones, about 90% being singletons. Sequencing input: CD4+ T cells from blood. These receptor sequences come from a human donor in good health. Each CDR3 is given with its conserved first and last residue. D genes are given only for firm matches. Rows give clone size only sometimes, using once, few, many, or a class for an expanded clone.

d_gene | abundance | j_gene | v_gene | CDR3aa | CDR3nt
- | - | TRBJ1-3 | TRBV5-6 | CASSPTWMPGNTIYF | TGTGCCAGCAGCCCGACTTGGATGCCTGGAAACACCATATATTTT
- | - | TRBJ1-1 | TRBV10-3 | CAISAGRSEAFF | TGTGCCATCAGTGCGGGACGGAGTGAAGCTTTCTTT
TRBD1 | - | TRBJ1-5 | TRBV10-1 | CASRWTGPNQPQHF | TGCGCCAGCAGGTGGACAGGCCCTAATCAGCCCCAGCATTTT
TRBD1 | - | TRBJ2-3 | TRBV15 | CATSRGQGARATDTQYF | TGTGCCACCAGCAGAGGGCAGGGGGCGAGGGCCACAGATACGCAGTATTTT
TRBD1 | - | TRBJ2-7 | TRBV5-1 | CASNSPDRASYEQYF | TGCGCCAGCAACAGTCCGGACAGGGCCTCCTACGAGCAGTACTTC
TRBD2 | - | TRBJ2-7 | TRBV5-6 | CASLLAGGDYEQYF | TGTGCCAGCCTCTTAGCGGGAGGGGACTACGAGCAGTACTTC
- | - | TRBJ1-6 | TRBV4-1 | CASSRVIGSYNSPLHF | TGCGCCAGCAGCAGAGTGATAGGCTCCTATAATTCACCCCTCCACTTT
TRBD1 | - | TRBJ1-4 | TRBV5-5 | CASSLVPTGATNEKLFF | TGTGCCAGCAGCTTGGTTCCCACAGGGGCAACTAATGAAAAACTGTTTTTT
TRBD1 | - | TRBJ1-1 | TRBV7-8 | CASSPRDRAYTEAFF | TGTGCCAGCAGCCCCCGGGACAGGGCGTACACTGAAGCTTTCTTT
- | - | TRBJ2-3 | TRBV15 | CATSSVLNTQYF | TGTGCCACCAGCAGTGTGTTGAATACGCAGTATTTT
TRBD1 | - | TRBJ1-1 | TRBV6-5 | CASSLIQGALPEAFF | TGTGCCAGCAGTTTGATACAGGGGGCGCTTCCTGAAGCTTTCTTT
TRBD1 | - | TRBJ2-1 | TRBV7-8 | CASSRGQGPYNEQFF | TGTGCCAGCAGCCGGGGACAGGGGCCCTACAATGAGCAGTTCTTC
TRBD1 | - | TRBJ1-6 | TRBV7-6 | CASSSTGGNSPLHF | TGTGCCAGCAGCTCGACAGGGGGCAATTCACCCCTCCACTTT
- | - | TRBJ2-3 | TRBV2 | CASTRTDTQYF | TGTGCCAGCACCCGCACAGATACGCAGTATTTT
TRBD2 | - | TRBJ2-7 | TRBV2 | CASRSTSGSYEQYF | TGTGCCAGCAGGTCGACTAGCGGGAGCTACGAGCAGTACTTC
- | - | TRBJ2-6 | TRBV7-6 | CASSPQRTGTSGANVLTF | TGTGCCAGCAGCCCTCAAAGGACGGGAACCTCTGGGGCCAACGTCCTGACTTTC
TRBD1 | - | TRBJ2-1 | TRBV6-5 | CASSPDRGSYNEQFF | TGTGCCAGCAGCCCTGACAGGGGGTCCTACAATGAGCAGTTCTTC
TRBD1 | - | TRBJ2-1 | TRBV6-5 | CASSYGTTGGYEQFF | TGTGCCAGCAGTTACGGAACTACAGGGGGCTACGAGCAGTTCTTC
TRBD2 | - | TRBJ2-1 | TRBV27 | CASSSGLAGGNNEQFF | TGTGCCAGCAGTTCCGGACTAGCGGGGGGGAACAATGAGCAGTTCTTC
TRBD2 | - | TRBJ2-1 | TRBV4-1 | CASSQDRASSGRFGYNEQFF | TGCGCCAGCAGCCAAGATCGGGCGTCTAGCGGGAGGTTTGGCTACAATGAGCAGTTCTTC
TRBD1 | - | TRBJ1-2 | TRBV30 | CAWSRGGHNYGYTF | TGTGCCTGGAGCCGAGGGGGCCATAACTATGGCTACACCTTC
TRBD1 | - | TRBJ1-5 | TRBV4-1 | CASSQGQGSQPQHF | TGCGCCAGCAGCCAAGGACAGGGGAGTCAGCCCCAGCATTTT
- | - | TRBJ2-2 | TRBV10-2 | CASSEYSGTTGELFF | TGCGCCAGCAGTGAGTACTCAGGGACCACCGGGGAGCTGTTTTTT
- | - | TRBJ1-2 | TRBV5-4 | CASSLAGVRNYGYTF | TGTGCCAGCAGCTTGGCCGGGGTACGCAACTATGGCTACACCTTC
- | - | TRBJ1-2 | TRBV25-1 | CASSESRDSYYGYTF | TGTGCCAGCAGTGAAAGCAGAGATTCGTACTATGGCTACACCTTC
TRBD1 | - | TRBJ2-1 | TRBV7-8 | CASSADRASYNEQFF | TGTGCCAGCAGCGCGGACAGGGCTTCCTACAATGAGCAGTTCTTC
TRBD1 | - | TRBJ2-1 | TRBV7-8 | CASSLGGTGDFDEQFF | TGTGCCAGCAGCTTAGGTGGGACAGGGGATTTCGATGAGCAGTTCTTC
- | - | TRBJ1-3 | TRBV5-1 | CASSLGTDGNTIYF | TGCGCCAGCAGCTTGGGGACAGACGGAAACACCATATATTTT
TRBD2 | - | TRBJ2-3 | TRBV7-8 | CASSTRLAPAGGDTQYF | TGTGCCAGCAGCACCCGACTAGCTCCGGCGGGGGGAGATACGCAGTATTTT
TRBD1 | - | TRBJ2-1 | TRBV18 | CASSPGTGAYNEQFF | TGTGCCAGCTCACCAGGGACAGGGGCCTACAATGAGCAGTTCTTC
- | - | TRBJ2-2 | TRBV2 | CASTLGEGGTGELFF | TGTGCCAGCACCCTGGGGGAGGGGGGCACCGGGGAGCTGTTTTTT
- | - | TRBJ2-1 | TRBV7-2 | CASSRTGGQMDEQFF | TGTGCCAGCAGCCGGACGGGGGGACAGATGGATGAGCAGTTCTTC
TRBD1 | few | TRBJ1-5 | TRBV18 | CASSPRQGDSQPQHF | TGTGCCAGCTCACCACGGCAGGGGGACAGTCAGCCCCAGCATTTT
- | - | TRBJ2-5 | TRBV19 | CASSAVWTSETQYF | TGTGCCAGTAGTGCCGTTTGGACAAGTGAGACCCAGTACTTC
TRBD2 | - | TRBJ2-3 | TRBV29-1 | CSTQGGVVSTDTQYF | TGCAGCACCCAGGGAGGGGTCGTGAGCACAGATACGCAGTATTTT
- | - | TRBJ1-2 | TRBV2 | CASEGGYYGYTF | TGTGCCAGCGAGGGGGGGTACTATGGCTACACCTTC
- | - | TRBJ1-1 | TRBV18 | CASSPVETPGTEAFF | TGTGCCAGCTCACCAGTAGAGACCCCGGGGACTGAAGCTTTCTTT
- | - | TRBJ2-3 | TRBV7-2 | CASSLAPADTQYF | TGTGCCAGCAGCCTAGCTCCCGCAGATACGCAGTATTTT
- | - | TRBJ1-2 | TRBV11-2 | CASSRITGVTIFYGYTF | TGTGCCAGCAGCCGAATAACCGGGGTAACCATATTCTATGGCTACACCTTC
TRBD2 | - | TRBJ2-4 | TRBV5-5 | CASSLIELALQYF | TGTGCCAGCAGCTTGATCGAACTAGCGCTTCAGTACTTC
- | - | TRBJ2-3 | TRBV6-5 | CASSYSIGPDTQYF | TGTGCCAGCAGTTACTCGATCGGTCCAGATACGCAGTATTTT
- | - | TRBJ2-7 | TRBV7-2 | CASSPTGSYEQYF | TGTGCCAGCAGCCCGACAGGATCCTACGAGCAGTACTTC
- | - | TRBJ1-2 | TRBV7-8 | CASSLEAPGLSNYGYTF | TGTGCCAGCAGCTTAGAGGCGCCTGGACTATCTAACTATGGCTACACCTTC
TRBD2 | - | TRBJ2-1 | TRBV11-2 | CASSDTSGRLSSYNEQFF | TGTGCCAGCAGCGACACTAGCGGGAGGTTAAGCTCCTACAATGAGCAGTTCTTC
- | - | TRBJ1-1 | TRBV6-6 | CASSYDRTGAEAFF | TGTGCCAGCAGTTACGACAGGACGGGCGCTGAAGCTTTCTTT
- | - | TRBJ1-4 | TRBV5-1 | CASRTLPSYEKLFF | TGCGCCAGCCGAACCCTCCCTTCCTATGAAAAACTGTTTTTT
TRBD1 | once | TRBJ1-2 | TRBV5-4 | CASSLGTGKVYGYTF | TGTGCCAGCAGCTTAGGGACAGGGAAGGTCTATGGCTACACCTTC
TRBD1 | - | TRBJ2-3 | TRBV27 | CASSTTRTGYTQYF | TGTGCCAGCAGTACGACCCGGACAGGGTATACGCAGTATTTT
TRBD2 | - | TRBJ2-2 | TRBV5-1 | CASSLGLAGPIGGELFF | TGCGCCAGCAGCCTGGGACTAGCGGGGCCCATCGGCGGGGAGCTGTTTTTT
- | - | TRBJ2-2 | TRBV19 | CASRAVGRVAGELFF | TGTGCCAGCCGCGCGGTCGGCAGGGTGGCCGGGGAGCTGTTTTTT
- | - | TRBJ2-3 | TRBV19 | CASSRDQFMQYF | TGTGCCAGTAGTAGGGACCAGTTTATGCAGTATTTT
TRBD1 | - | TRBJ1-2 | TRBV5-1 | CASSLNQGGNYGYTF | TGCGCCAGCAGCTTGAACCAGGGGGGTAACTATGGCTACACCTTC
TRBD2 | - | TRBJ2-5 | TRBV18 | CASSLVVGDYQETQYF | TGTGCCAGCTCACTGGTAGTCGGGGACTATCAAGAGACCCAGTACTTC
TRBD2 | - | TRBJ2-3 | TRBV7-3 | CASSLFGGSTDTQYF | TGTGCCAGCAGCTTATTCGGGGGGAGCACAGATACGCAGTATTTT
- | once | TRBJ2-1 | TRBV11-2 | CASVMGVAAFYNEQFF | TGTGCCAGCGTGATGGGGGTAGCGGCTTTTTACAATGAGCAGTTCTTC
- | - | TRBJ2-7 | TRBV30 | CAWSAGPTTNYEQYF | TGTGCCTGGAGCGCTGGACCTACGACCAACTACGAGCAGTACTTC
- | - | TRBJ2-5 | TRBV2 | CASNTGVETQYF | TGTGCCAGCAACACCGGGGTAGAGACCCAGTACTTC